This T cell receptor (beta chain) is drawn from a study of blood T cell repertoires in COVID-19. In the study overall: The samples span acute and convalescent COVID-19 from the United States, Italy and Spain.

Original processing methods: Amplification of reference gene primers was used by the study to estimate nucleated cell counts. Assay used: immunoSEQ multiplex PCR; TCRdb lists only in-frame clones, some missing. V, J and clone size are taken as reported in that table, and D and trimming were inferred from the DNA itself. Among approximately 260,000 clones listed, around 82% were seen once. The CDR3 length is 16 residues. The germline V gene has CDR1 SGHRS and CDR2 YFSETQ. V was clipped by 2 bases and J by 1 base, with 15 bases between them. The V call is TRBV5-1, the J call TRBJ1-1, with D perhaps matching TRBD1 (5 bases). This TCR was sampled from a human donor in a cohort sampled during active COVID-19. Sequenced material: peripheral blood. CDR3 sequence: CASSFGDDRENTEAFF. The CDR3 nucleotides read TGCGCCAGCAGCTTCGGTGACGACAGAGAGAACACTGAAGCTTTCTTT.